This T cell receptor (beta chain) was profiled in a study of cytomegalovirus exposure and HLA in healthy donors. As for the study in general: Membership in the Caucasian-associated ancestry cluster was found for 81% of 398 genotyped donors.

General study findings and limits: Researchers reported in a later analysis that common viral pathogens appeared linked to several top clusters. Some 150 TCR beta chains were listed as cytomegalovirus-associated.

The PCR had 60 Vbeta and 13 Jbeta primers. As originally analysed: In a later analysis, the count reached some 75 million unique TCR beta chains, with 9 million to 11 million shared. Sequenced by immunoSEQ multiplex PCR; TCRdb stores in-frame clones only, minus some. V, J and clone size are those of that table, while D and trimming were read from the DNA. This table has 120,000 or so clones, 81% appearing once. Trimming removed 5 bases at V and 6 bases at J, with 14 bases between. From germline, CDR1 is SEHNR and CDR2 FQNEAQ (reference sequence). This CDR3 is 14 amino acids long. With respect to this clone: What it binds is unknown.

The TCR comes from a man between 18 and 29 years old in good health and CMV-seronegative. This chain uses TRBV7-9 with TRBJ1-5, with a weak D call TRBD1 (6 bases). Sequencing was performed on PBMCs. In DNA form, the CDR3 reads TGTGCCAGCAGCCCCGGGGGGGGGCCTCAGCCCCAGCATTTT. Its translation: CASSPGGGPQPQHF.